This T cell receptor beta chain was profiled in a study of control samples from healthy donors and cancer patients. Sequencing was performed with immunoSEQ multiplex PCR; in TCRdb, only in-frame clones are kept and a portion is missing. This table holds 100,000 to 150,000 clones, roughly 86% found once. The sequencing input was blood. The TCR sequence derives from a man in his 60s in good health.

The CDR3 spells CASVSDGTDNSPLHF. The CDR3 coding sequence is TGTGCCAGCGTTTCCGACGGGACAGATAATTCACCCCTCCACTTT. This chain joins TRBV2 and TRBJ1-6; 7 nucleotides line up with TRBD1. Germline CDR1 and CDR2: SNHLY and FYNNEI. With V trimmed by 8 bases and J by 5 bases, 9 bases remained unmatched. This CDR3 spans 15 amino acids.